This T cell receptor beta chain was found in a study of cytomegalovirus exposure and HLA in healthy donors. On this clone itself: The target antigen is unknown.

Study-wide results and caveats: A link between a missense DCLRE1C variant and TCR beta V- and J-gene trimming emerged from a later analysis. When presence/absence was analysed, sequencing depth was taken to be roughly uniform across donors.

Primers for the PCR totalled 60 Vbeta and 13 Jbeta. TCRdb keeps only in-frame clones here, not all; method: immunoSEQ multiplex PCR. The sample has around 130,000 clones; roughly 74% are singletons. The ends were cut back, 5 bases at V and 4 bases at J, with 14 bases in the middle. CDR1 and CDR2 (germline): MNHEY, SMNVEV (reference sequence). This CDR3 is 14 amino acids long. The sample comprised PBMCs. This chain joins TRBV27 and TRBJ1-1; D might be TRBD1 (5 bases). The receptor was isolated from a woman aged 50 to 60 in good health and CMV-seropositive. The CDR3 here is CASSVGQYSTEAFF. The CDR3 DNA reads as TGTGCCAGCAGTGTCGGACAATACAGCACTGAAGCTTTCTTT.